This is a list of T cell receptor beta chains from one sample in a study of T cell responses to AZD1222 COVID-19 vaccine. Sequencing was performed with immunoSEQ multiplex PCR; in TCRdb, only in-frame clones are kept and a portion is missing. Of fewer than 110,000 clones in the sample, around 89% were seen once. This specimen consisted of peripheral blood, obtained on day 0 of AZD1222 vaccination. Source of these receptors: an adult in good health. Both conserved end residues are part of each CDR3. The D gene is left open where the match is weak. Expanded clones are given a class, and other clones once, few, many or no size at all.

clone size: NA
J gene: TRBJ1-5
D gene: TRBD1
V gene: TRBV28
CDR3 DNA: TGTGCCAGCATTGCAGGGGGCTATGAGAATCAGCCCCAGCATTTT
CDR3 protein: CASIAGGYENQPQHF

clone size: NA
J gene: TRBJ1-3
D gene: NA
V gene: TRBV7-8
CDR3 DNA: TGTGCCAGCAGCCGCACAGGGAACTCTGGAAACACCATATATTTT
CDR3 protein: CASSRTGNSGNTIYF

clone size: once
J gene: TRBJ2-1
D gene: NA
V gene: TRBV11-3
CDR3 DNA: TGTGCCAGCAGCTCCGTGGGGAACCCCTACAATGAGCAGTTCTTC
CDR3 protein: CASSSVGNPYNEQFF

clone size: once
J gene: TRBJ1-4
D gene: TRBD1
V gene: TRBV19
CDR3 DNA: TGTGCCAGTAGTCTCCGGGACAGGGAAAAACTGTTTTTT
CDR3 protein: CASSLRDREKLFF

clone size: NA
J gene: TRBJ2-5
D gene: NA
V gene: TRBV18
CDR3 DNA: TGTGCCAGCTCACCACGCCAAGAGACCCAGTACTTC
CDR3 protein: CASSPRQETQYF

clone size: once
J gene: TRBJ2-3
D gene: NA
V gene: TRBV5-4
CDR3 DNA: TGTGCCAGCAGCTTGGAGGTACAATCGATCACAGATACGCAGTATTTT
CDR3 protein: CASSLEVQSITDTQYF

clone size: NA
J gene: TRBJ2-1
D gene: TRBD1
V gene: TRBV28
CDR3 DNA: TGTGCCAGCAGAGAGCCCCGGGACAGTTACAATGAGCAGTTCTTC
CDR3 protein: CASREPRDSYNEQFF

clone size: once
J gene: TRBJ2-7
D gene: TRBD1
V gene: TRBV16
CDR3 DNA: TGTGCCAGCAGCCGGCCGGACAGGAGCTCCTACGAGCAGTACTTC
CDR3 protein: CASSRPDRSSYEQYF

clone size: NA
J gene: TRBJ2-5
D gene: NA
V gene: TRBV5-8
CDR3 DNA: TGTGCCAGCAGCTACGGAGACGGACTAGAGACCCAGTACTTC
CDR3 protein: CASSYGDGLETQYF

clone size: NA
J gene: TRBJ2-7
D gene: NA
V gene: TRBV5-4
CDR3 DNA: TGTGCCAGCAGCTTGGAGACCCCCGGCAGCGAGCAGTACTTC
CDR3 protein: CASSLETPGSEQYF

clone size: NA
J gene: TRBJ2-7
D gene: TRBD2
V gene: TRBV28
CDR3 DNA: TGTGCCAGCAGTTTGGGCGGGAGGGAGCAGTACTTC
CDR3 protein: CASSLGGREQYF

clone size: NA
J gene: TRBJ2-7
D gene: NA
V gene: TRBV12-5
CDR3 DNA: TGTGCTAGTGGTTTGGGGGGCTACGAGCAGTACTTC
CDR3 protein: CASGLGGYEQYF

clone size: NA
J gene: TRBJ1-2
D gene: NA
V gene: TRBV19
CDR3 DNA: TGTGCCAGTAGTACCCGGGACGGCGGTGGCTACACCTTC
CDR3 protein: CASSTRDGGGYTF

clone size: NA
J gene: TRBJ1-4
D gene: NA
V gene: TRBV29-1
CDR3 DNA: TGCAGCGTTGACCCTCAGGGTGGGGAAAAACTGTTTTTT
CDR3 protein: CSVDPQGGEKLFF

clone size: NA
J gene: TRBJ1-6
D gene: NA
V gene: TRBV11-3
CDR3 DNA: TGTGCCAGCACCCTATCGGGTTTTGAGAATTCACCCCTCCACTTT
CDR3 protein: CASTLSGFENSPLHF

clone size: NA
J gene: TRBJ2-3
D gene: NA
V gene: TRBV5-6
CDR3 DNA: TGTGCCAGCAGTCGAGGTCGGGACGTGGGGACAGATACGCAGTATTTT
CDR3 protein: CASSRGRDVGTDTQYF

clone size: NA
J gene: TRBJ2-1
D gene: NA
V gene: TRBV7-3
CDR3 DNA: TGTGCCAGCAGCCCCCGTATCGGAGGCTACAATGAGCAGTTCTTC
CDR3 protein: CASSPRIGGYNEQFF

clone size: NA
J gene: TRBJ2-5
D gene: NA
V gene: TRBV5-1
CDR3 DNA: TGCGCCAGCAGCGATCCGACAGGAGTGCGAGAGACCCAGTACTTC
CDR3 protein: CASSDPTGVRETQYF

clone size: once
J gene: TRBJ1-1
D gene: NA
V gene: TRBV18
CDR3 DNA: TGTGCCAGCTCACCACCCGCAAAGAACACTGAAGCTTTCTTT
CDR3 protein: CASSPPAKNTEAFF

clone size: NA
J gene: TRBJ1-5
D gene: NA
V gene: TRBV19
CDR3 DNA: TGTGCCAGTAGTATAGATGGCAGCAATCAGCCCCAGCATTTT
CDR3 protein: CASSIDGSNQPQHF

clone size: NA
J gene: TRBJ1-2
D gene: TRBD1
V gene: TRBV18
CDR3 DNA: TGTGCCAGCTCACCTGGACAGGGAAATTCGAATGGCTACACCTTC
CDR3 protein: CASSPGQGNSNGYTF

clone size: NA
J gene: TRBJ2-1
D gene: TRBD2
V gene: TRBV19
CDR3 DNA: TGTGCCAGTAGTATAGATCACCGGGGACTAGCCCGCTATGAGCAGTTCTTC
CDR3 protein: CASSIDHRGLARYEQFF

clone size: NA
J gene: TRBJ1-6
D gene: TRBD1
V gene: TRBV6-5
CDR3 DNA: TGTGCCAGCAGTTACTCTGGGACAGCCAATTCACCCCTCCACTTT
CDR3 protein: CASSYSGTANSPLHF

clone size: few
J gene: TRBJ2-1
D gene: NA
V gene: TRBV7-6
CDR3 DNA: TGTGCCAGCAGCTTCGGGGAGGAGCGGCCCTCCTACAATGAGCAGTTCTTC
CDR3 protein: CASSFGEERPSYNEQFF

clone size: NA
J gene: TRBJ2-5
D gene: NA
V gene: TRBV9
CDR3 DNA: TGTGCCAGCAGCGTAGATCCAGGGGTGGTGGAGGAGACCCAGTACTTC
CDR3 protein: CASSVDPGVVEETQYF

clone size: NA
J gene: TRBJ1-1
D gene: NA
V gene: TRBV9
CDR3 DNA: TGTGCCAGCAGCCCCCCCCTCCCTGGCGGGAGGACTGCCACTGAAGCTTTCTTT
CDR3 protein: CASSPPLPGGRTATEAFF

clone size: NA
J gene: TRBJ2-1
D gene: NA
V gene: TRBV10-3
CDR3 DNA: TGTGCCATCAGCGACTTTTCTGCCTCCTACAATGAGCAGTTCTTC
CDR3 protein: CAISDFSASYNEQFF

clone size: once
J gene: TRBJ2-3
D gene: NA
V gene: TRBV5-4
CDR3 DNA: TGTGCCAGCAGCTTGGATCAGACAGATACGCAGTATTTT
CDR3 protein: CASSLDQTDTQYF

clone size: NA
J gene: TRBJ2-1
D gene: NA
V gene: TRBV19
CDR3 DNA: TGTGCCAGTAGAACGAATCCCTACAATGAGCAGTTCTTC
CDR3 protein: CASRTNPYNEQFF

clone size: few
J gene: TRBJ2-2
D gene: TRBD2
V gene: TRBV29-1
CDR3 DNA: TGCAGCGTTGATAGCGGGAGAGCCGGGGAGCTGTTTTTT
CDR3 protein: CSVDSGRAGELFF

clone size: few
J gene: TRBJ1-4
D gene: NA
V gene: TRBV14
CDR3 DNA: TGTGCCAGCAGCCGGGGGGGCGTTGGCGAAAAACTGTTTTTT
CDR3 protein: CASSRGGVGEKLFF

clone size: NA
J gene: TRBJ2-3
D gene: TRBD2
V gene: TRBV6-2/TRBV6-3
CDR3 DNA: TGTGCCAGCAGTTACACCCCGAGGACTAGCGGGAGAAGAGATACGCAGTATTTT
CDR3 protein: CASSYTPRTSGRRDTQYF

clone size: NA
J gene: TRBJ1-3
D gene: TRBD1
V gene: TRBV5-4
CDR3 DNA: TGTGCCAGCACCATGCAGGGACAGGGCCAAACCATATATTTT
CDR3 protein: CASTMQGQGQTIYF

clone size: NA
J gene: TRBJ2-3
D gene: NA
V gene: TRBV11-2
CDR3 DNA: TGTGCCAGCAGCTTAGACAGGGGTGCAGATACGCAGTATTTT
CDR3 protein: CASSLDRGADTQYF

clone size: NA
J gene: TRBJ1-5
D gene: TRBD1
V gene: TRBV19
CDR3 DNA: TGTGCCAGTAGGACGACAGGGTTTCAGCCCCAGCATTTT
CDR3 protein: CASRTTGFQPQHF

clone size: NA
J gene: TRBJ2-5
D gene: TRBD1
V gene: TRBV18
CDR3 DNA: TGTGCCAGCTCACCGGGGACAGGGGGCCAAGAGACCCAGTACTTC
CDR3 protein: CASSPGTGGQETQYF

clone size: NA
J gene: TRBJ2-1
D gene: TRBD2
V gene: TRBV11-1
CDR3 DNA: TGTGCCAGCAGCTTAGCGCTAGCGGATTTACAGTTCTTC
CDR3 protein: CASSLALADLQFF

clone size: NA
J gene: TRBJ2-7
D gene: TRBD1
V gene: TRBV19
CDR3 DNA: TGTGCCAGTAGAGTAAGGGACAGACTTTCCTACGAGCAGTACTTC
CDR3 protein: CASRVRDRLSYEQYF

clone size: NA
J gene: TRBJ1-1
D gene: NA
V gene: TRBV15
CDR3 DNA: TGTGCCACCAGCAGAAAGAGGGGCACTGAAGCTTTCTTT
CDR3 protein: CATSRKRGTEAFF

clone size: NA
J gene: TRBJ2-3
D gene: NA
V gene: TRBV7-2
CDR3 DNA: TGTGCCAGCAGCTTAGCCGGGAGAAGGAGCACAGATACGCAGTATTTT
CDR3 protein: CASSLAGRRSTDTQYF

clone size: NA
J gene: TRBJ1-1
D gene: NA
V gene: TRBV5-4
CDR3 DNA: TGTGCCAGCAGCCCGCGGGGTCAGGGGATTATGAACACTGAAGCTTTCTTT
CDR3 protein: CASSPRGQGIMNTEAFF

clone size: NA
J gene: TRBJ1-1
D gene: TRBD1
V gene: TRBV27
CDR3 DNA: TGTGCCAGCAGCGCCGGGACAGGGAACACTGAAGCTTTCTTT
CDR3 protein: CASSAGTGNTEAFF

clone size: once
J gene: TRBJ2-7
D gene: TRBD1
V gene: TRBV6-2/TRBV6-3
CDR3 DNA: TGTGCCAGCAGTACCACGACAGGGCCTTCCTACGAGCAGTACTTC
CDR3 protein: CASSTTTGPSYEQYF

clone size: NA
J gene: TRBJ1-4
D gene: TRBD1
V gene: TRBV3-1/TRBV3-2
CDR3 DNA: TGTGCCAGCAGCCAAGCCGGGACAGAGGGGGTGGTCAGGGATGAAAAACTGTTTTTT
CDR3 protein: CASSQAGTEGVVRDEKLFF

clone size: NA
J gene: TRBJ2-7
D gene: TRBD1
V gene: TRBV10-3
CDR3 DNA: TGTGCCATCAGACACGGGACAGGGGCCTCCGAGCAGTACTTC
CDR3 protein: CAIRHGTGASEQYF

clone size: NA
J gene: TRBJ1-2
D gene: NA
V gene: TRBV14
CDR3 DNA: TGTGCCAGCAGCCCGCGTCCAGACGCTAGATCGGGTGGCTACACCTTC
CDR3 protein: CASSPRPDARSGGYTF

clone size: NA
J gene: TRBJ1-1
D gene: TRBD1
V gene: TRBV28
CDR3 DNA: TGTGCCAGCCGGGGGGACAGGGTTCCGGCGGACACTGAAGCTTTCTTT
CDR3 protein: CASRGDRVPADTEAFF

clone size: NA
J gene: TRBJ1-2
D gene: NA
V gene: TRBV29-1
CDR3 DNA: TGCAGCGTTGAAAGGCCTGACTATGGCTACACCTTC
CDR3 protein: CSVERPDYGYTF

clone size: NA
J gene: TRBJ1-1
D gene: NA
V gene: TRBV6-1
CDR3 DNA: TGTGCCAGCAGTGACACCCACACTGAAGCTTTCTTT
CDR3 protein: CASSDTHTEAFF

clone size: NA
J gene: TRBJ1-4
D gene: NA
V gene: TRBV6-6
CDR3 DNA: TGTGCCAGCAGTTACCACAGGACAGCAACTAATGAAAAACTGTTTTTT
CDR3 protein: CASSYHRTATNEKLFF

clone size: NA
J gene: TRBJ1-3
D gene: NA
V gene: TRBV5-4
CDR3 DNA: TGTGCCAGCAGCTTGGATCCAGGGGTTTCATCTGGAAACACCATATATTTT
CDR3 protein: CASSLDPGVSSGNTIYF

clone size: NA
J gene: TRBJ2-1
D gene: TRBD2
V gene: TRBV28
CDR3 DNA: TGTGCCAGTGTGGGTGTAGCGGGAGGCTCCTACAATGAGCAGTTCTTC
CDR3 protein: CASVGVAGGSYNEQFF

clone size: NA
J gene: TRBJ2-1
D gene: NA
V gene: TRBV3-1/TRBV3-2
CDR3 DNA: TGTGCCAGCAGCCGTGAGGGCAATGAGCAGTTCTTC
CDR3 protein: CASSREGNEQFF

clone size: NA
J gene: TRBJ2-3
D gene: TRBD2
V gene: TRBV30
CDR3 DNA: TGTGCCTGGAGTACTGATAGCGGGAGTTTTATAGATACGCAGTATTTT
CDR3 protein: CAWSTDSGSFIDTQYF

clone size: NA
J gene: TRBJ2-7
D gene: NA
V gene: TRBV7-3
CDR3 DNA: TGTGCCAGCAGCTTAAGGAAGGGGGTACAATACGAGCAGTACTTC
CDR3 protein: CASSLRKGVQYEQYF